The 13 T cell receptor beta chains presented below share a single source sample, sequenced in a study of neoadjuvant anti-PD-1 for oral cavity cancer. The table came from immunoSEQ multiplex PCR; TCRdb's copy has only in-frame clones and leaves some out. The repertoire holds more than 50,000 clones, with 70% to 85% as singletons. The sample consisted of PBMCs, taken before nivolumab (anti-PD-1) treatment. The receptor set was obtained from a person aged 40-85 years with oral cavity squamous cell carcinoma.

The V and J genes are TRBV5-1 and TRBJ2-3; D is possibly TRBD1 (5 bases). Per the germline V gene, CDR1 is SGHRS and CDR2 is YFSETQ. The CDR3 length is 13 residues. V lost 4 bases and J lost 3, with 9 bases in between. The CDR3 nucleotides read TGCGCCAGCAGCAGGCAGGGTACAGATACGCAGTATTTT. It yields the protein CASSRQGTDTQYF.

V usage is TRBV7-2 and J usage is TRBJ1-1; the D gene is possibly TRBD1 (6 bases). The CDR3 loop spans 16 amino acids. Germline loops: CDR1 SGHTA, CDR2 FQGNSA. The ends were cut back, 3 bases at V and 3 bases at J, with 17 bases in the middle. In nucleotides, the CDR3 is TGTGCCAGCAGCTTTTTAGGTGGGGGCATGGACACTGAAGCTTTCTTT. Residues: CASSFLGGGMDTEAFF.

This chain connects TRBV5-1 to TRBJ1-3; 9 bases match TRBD1. The germline gives CDR1 SGHRS, CDR2 YFSETQ. V shed 4 bases, J shed 1 base, and the junction held 6 bases outside the gene matches. The CDR3 sequence is 16 residues long. The chain's CDR3 is CASSMGQGVSGNTIYF. For the CDR3, the DNA is TGCGCCAGCAGCATGGGACAGGGAGTTTCTGGAAACACCATATATTTT.

This clone was counted between two and nine times. V gene TRBV5-4 combines with J gene TRBJ1-1; D is unclear. Germline CDR1 and CDR2: SGHNT and YYREEE (reference sequence). The CDR3 loop spans 13 amino acids. Deletions cut 3 bases from V and 1 base from J, with 7 bases between. The CDR3 region is CASSSRGNTEAFF. Here the CDR3 DNA reads TGTGCCAGCAGCTCGCGCGGGAACACTGAAGCTTTCTTT. The full variable domain, with the rest looked up from reference TRBV5-4 and TRBJ1-1, is ETGVTQSPTHLIKTRGQQVTLRCSSQSGHNTVSWYQQALGQGPQFIFQYYREEENGRGNFPPRFSGLQFPNYSSELNVNALELDDSALYLCASSSRGNTEAFFGQGTRLTVV.

The rearrangement joins TRBV5-1 to TRBJ2-7, with unresolved D. CDR3 length: 13 amino acids. Deletions cut 3 bases from V and 3 bases from J, with 10 bases between. CDR1 and CDR2 (germline): SGHRS, YFSETQ. DNA of the CDR3: TGCGCCAGCAGCTCCGACCGCTACTACGAGCAGTACTTC. This codes for CASSSDRYYEQYF.

The chain links TRBV2 to TRBJ1-1, with D possibly matching TRBD1 (6 bases). Germline values: CDR1 SNHLY, CDR2 FYNNEI. The CDR3 contains 14 residues. Trimming took off 3 bases at V and 3 bases at J, with 11 bases between the two ends. As DNA, the CDR3 is TGTGCCAGCAGTGAGCGGCAGGGGCACACTGAAGCTTTCTTT. Protein sequence: CASSERQGHTEAFF.

This clone showed up just a few times. The CDR3 region is CASSPPVQRGIETQYF. The CDR3 DNA is TGTGCCAGCAGTCCCCCTGTTCAGCGGGGAATCGAGACCCAGTACTTC. This rearrangement joins TRBV25-1 to TRBJ2-5; 7 nucleotides match TRBD2. V shed 5 bases and J 5 bases; nucleotides not matched to a gene: 14. Per the germline V gene, CDR1 is MGHDK and CDR2 is SYGVNS. This CDR3 region has 16 residues.

The chain has TRBV10-2 and TRBJ2-2, with a tentative D call TRBD2 (6 bases). This CDR3 comprises 14 residues. Germline V lookup: CDR1 WSHSY, CDR2 SAAADI. Trimming pared 7 bases from V and 1 base from J, leaving 10 bases between. CDR3 in amino acids: CASKVGGNTGELFF. CDR3 DNA sequence: TGCGCCAGCAAAGTCGGGGGGAACACCGGGGAGCTGTTTTTT.

This sequence joins TRBV6-5 and TRBJ1-2; 7 bases agree with TRBD1. This CDR3 contains 14 residues. Trimming removed 0 bases from V and 8 bases from J; junction bases left unmatched: 6. Germline V gives CDR1 MNHEY, CDR2 SVGAGI. The CDR3 reads CASSYSSTGAGYTF. CDR3 bases: TGTGCCAGCAGTTACTCCTCCACAGGGGCCGGCTACACCTTC.

The V and J genes are TRBV11-2 and TRBJ2-5; TRBD2 aligns across 7 bases. The length of the CDR3 is 15 residues. Germline-derived CDR1 and CDR2 are SGHAT and FQNNGV. V trimming: 1 base; J trimming: 6 bases; junction bases outside the gene matches: 8. The CDR3 sequence is CASSLALGEGKTQYF. The CDR3, as DNA: TGTGCCAGCAGCTTAGCTCTAGGGGAGGGGAAGACCCAGTACTTC.

This chain links TRBV11-2 with TRBJ2-1; D is unclear. Germline V CDR1 and CDR2: SGHAT, FQNNGV. With 2 bases removed from V and 0 bases from J, the gap between germline ends came to 14 bases. The CDR3 runs 17 residues. DNA of the CDR3: TGTGCCAGCAGCTTATCGGCGAGAGGTAGCTCCTACAATGAGCAGTTCTTC. Translated: CASSLSARGSSYNEQFF.

V is TRBV11-2 and J is TRBJ1-2, with D uncertain. The germline V gene encodes CDR1 SGHAT and CDR2 FQNNGV. The ends were cut back, 3 bases at V and 5 bases at J, with 13 bases in the middle. This CDR3 has 14 residues. CDR3 in DNA: TGTGCCAGCAGCTTCCCGCAATCCCCTTATGGCTACACCTTC. Translated, it gives CASSFPQSPYGYTF.

This clone was seen a single time. V and J are TRBV18 and TRBJ1-1; possibly TRBD1 for D (5 bases). Germline loops: CDR1 KGHSH, CDR2 LQKENI. The ends were cut back, 5 bases at V and 0 bases at J, with 10 bases in the middle. The CDR3 is 14 residues long. The CDR3 region is CASSSRDLNTEAFF. The CDR3 DNA sequence: TGTGCCAGCTCATCCCGGGACCTGAACACTGAAGCTTTCTTT.